The 14 T cell receptor beta chains below were found in one sample sequenced in a study of cytomegalovirus exposure and HLA in healthy donors. PCR amplification relied on 60 Vbeta primers (plus 13 Jbeta primers). The repertoire was sequenced with immunoSEQ multiplex PCR; TCRdb's copy has only in-frame clones and lacks some. The data show fewer than 45,000 clones, with around 69% seen just once and 8% to 9% held by the top ten. Sample: PBMCs. These receptors were obtained from a woman aged 25-40 years in good health and CMV-seropositive.

This clone was seen only a few times. V usage is TRBV28 and J usage is TRBJ1-2; the D is unclear. This CDR3 comprises 14 residues. Germline CDR1 MDHEN, CDR2 SYDVKM. V dropped 4 bases and J dropped 0 bases, with 9 bases sitting between them. CDR3 DNA: TGTGCCAGCAGTTACAGATTAGCTAACTATGGCTACACCTTC. This gives the protein CASSYRLANYGYTF.

The chain has TRBV5-5 and TRBJ2-2; 8 nucleotides align to TRBD1. Germline values: CDR1 SGHKS, CDR2 YYEKEE (reference sequence). The CDR3 runs 16 residues. The J segment lost 3 bases and the V segment lost 4 bases, leaving 8 bases of the junction unmatched. This CDR3 is CASSISPGQDTGELFF. CDR3 DNA sequence: TGTGCCAGCAGCATAAGTCCGGGACAGGACACCGGGGAGCTGTTTTTT.

The chain recombines TRBV6-5 with TRBJ1-5; 7 bases line up with TRBD1. The CDR3 is 15 residues long. Germline lookup yields CDR1 MNHEY and CDR2 SVGAGI. With V trimmed by 8 bases and J by 4 bases, 11 bases remained unmatched. The CDR3 DNA reads as TGTGCCAGCGAACCCCGGATGACAGGGAATCAGCCCCAGCATTTT. It yields the protein CASEPRMTGNQPQHF.

CDR3 loop: CASSGIMTGNEKLFF. The DNA of the CDR3 is TGTGCCAGCAGTGGGATCATGACAGGGAATGAAAAACTGTTTTTT. This chain uses TRBV28 with TRBJ1-4; TRBD1 agrees at 7 bases. The CDR3 loop spans 15 amino acids. The V and J ends lost 5 bases and 5 bases, in that order; junction bases with no gene match: 8. Germline CDR1 and CDR2: MDHEN and SYDVKM.

The rearrangement uses TRBV27 and TRBJ1-3; no clear D gene. The V and J ends lost 3 bases and 1 base respectively, with 7 bases between them. This CDR3 contains 14 residues. Germline CDR1 is MNHEY and CDR2 is SMNVEV (reference sequence). CDR3 protein: CASSFKQSGNTIYF. CDR3 in DNA: TGTGCCAGCAGTTTCAAACAGTCTGGAAACACCATATATTTT.

The chain employs TRBV5-1 and TRBJ2-2; 13 nucleotides match TRBD2. The CDR3 runs 16 residues. The J segment lost 6 bases and the V segment lost 2 bases, leaving 4 bases of the junction unmatched. Germline V lookup: CDR1 SGHRS, CDR2 YFSETQ. DNA for the CDR3: TGCGCCAGCAGCTTCCTGGGACTAGCGGGATCCGGGGAGCTGTTTTTT. This codes for CASSFLGLAGSGELFF.

This rearrangement joins TRBV5-1 to TRBJ2-7, with TRBD1 as a possible D gene (6 bases). The CDR3 totals 15 residues. Per germline, CDR1 SGHRS and CDR2 YFSETQ. Trimming took 4 bases from V and 0 from J, leaving 14 bases between them. DNA for the CDR3: TGCGCCAGCAGCCGGGGACAAGGGAACTCCTACGAGCAGTACTTC. The encoded protein is CASSRGQGNSYEQYF.

The V and J genes are TRBV16 and TRBJ1-5; D call uncertain. The CDR3 extends over 14 amino acids. Germline V CDR1 and CDR2: KGHSY, FQNENV. Deletions cut 3 bases from V and 4 bases from J, with 10 bases between. The CDR3 reads CASSHQRENQPQHF. CDR3 bases: TGTGCCAGCAGCCATCAAAGGGAGAATCAGCCCCAGCATTTT.

This clone appeared once. The J gene is TRBJ2-3, the V gene TRBV18, with D tentatively TRBD1 (5 bases). Trimming cost V 3 bases and J 6 bases, with 10 bases left between them. This CDR3 has 13 amino acids. The germline gives CDR1 KGHSH, CDR2 LQKENI. The CDR3: CASSPRVGDTQYF. CDR3 DNA: TGTGCCAGCTCACCCAGGGTTGGCGATACGCAGTATTTT.

The gene calls are TRBV9 and TRBJ2-1, with TRBD2 identical over 12 bases. The V gene end was trimmed by 0 bases and the J gene end by 9 bases; junction bases not matched to a gene: 4. Germline V lookup: CDR1 SGDLS, CDR2 YYNGEE. This CDR3 is built from 15 residues. CDR3 in amino acids: CASSVASGGAGEQFF. The CDR3 DNA sequence: TGTGCCAGCAGCGTAGCTAGCGGGGGGGCAGGTGAGCAGTTCTTC.

In DNA form, the CDR3 reads TGTGCCAGCAGCTTGGCCCCAAGGACAGGGGGAGGCGGCTACACCTTC. Amino acid sequence: CASSLAPRTGGGGYTF. V is TRBV5-4 and J is TRBJ1-2, with TRBD1 identical over 10 bases. The CDR3 contains 16 residues. CDR1 and CDR2 (germline): SGHNT, YYREEE (reference sequence). Trimming at V came to 0 bases and at J to 8 bases, leaving 10 bases not matched to a gene.

The chain combines TRBV7-6 with TRBJ1-4; perhaps TRBD1 as D (6 bases). CDR1 and CDR2 from the germline V gene are SGHVS and FNYEAQ. This CDR3 contains 15 residues. Trimming pared 5 bases from V and 11 bases from J, leaving 21 bases between. CDR3 in amino acids: CASSLDRNEMRKLFF. The CDR3 DNA sequence: TGTGCCAGCAGCCTAGACAGGAATGAAATGCGGAAACTGTTTTTT.

This clone showed up just once. The chain combines TRBV6-1 with TRBJ2-3; D possibly corresponds to TRBD1 (6 bases). V dropped 6 bases and J dropped 2 bases, with 12 bases sitting between them. CDR1 and CDR2 (germline): MNHNS, SASEGT. This CDR3 spans 14 amino acids. CDR3: CASRNRADTDTQYF. In DNA form, the CDR3 reads TGTGCCAGCAGGAACAGGGCCGACACAGATACGCAGTATTTT.

This clone was detected a few times. CDR3 bases: TGTGCCAGCAGCTTAGGGCAGGGGACTGGAAACACCATATATTTT. Translation: CASSLGQGTGNTIYF. V usage is TRBV7-9 and J usage is TRBJ1-3; D might be TRBD1 (6 bases). CDR1 is SEHNR, CDR2 FQNEAQ, per germline (reference sequence). Trimming pared 1 base from V and 2 bases from J, leaving 9 bases between. The CDR3 spans 15 residues.